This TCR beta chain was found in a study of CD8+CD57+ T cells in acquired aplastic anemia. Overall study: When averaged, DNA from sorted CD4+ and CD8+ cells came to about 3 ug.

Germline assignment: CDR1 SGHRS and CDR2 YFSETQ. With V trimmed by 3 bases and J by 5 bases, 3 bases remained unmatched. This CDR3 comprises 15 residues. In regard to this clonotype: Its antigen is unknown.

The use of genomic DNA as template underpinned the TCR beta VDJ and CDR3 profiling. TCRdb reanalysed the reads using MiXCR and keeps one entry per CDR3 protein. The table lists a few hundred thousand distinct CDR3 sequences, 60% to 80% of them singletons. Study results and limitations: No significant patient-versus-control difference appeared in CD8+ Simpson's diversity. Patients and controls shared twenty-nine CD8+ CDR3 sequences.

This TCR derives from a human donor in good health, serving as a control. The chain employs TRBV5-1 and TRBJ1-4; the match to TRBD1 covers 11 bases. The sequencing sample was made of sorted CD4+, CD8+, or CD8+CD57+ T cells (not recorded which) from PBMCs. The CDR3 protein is CASSSGQGDNEKLFF. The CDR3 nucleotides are TGCGCCAGCAGCTCGGGACAGGGGGACAATGAAAAACTGTTTTTT.